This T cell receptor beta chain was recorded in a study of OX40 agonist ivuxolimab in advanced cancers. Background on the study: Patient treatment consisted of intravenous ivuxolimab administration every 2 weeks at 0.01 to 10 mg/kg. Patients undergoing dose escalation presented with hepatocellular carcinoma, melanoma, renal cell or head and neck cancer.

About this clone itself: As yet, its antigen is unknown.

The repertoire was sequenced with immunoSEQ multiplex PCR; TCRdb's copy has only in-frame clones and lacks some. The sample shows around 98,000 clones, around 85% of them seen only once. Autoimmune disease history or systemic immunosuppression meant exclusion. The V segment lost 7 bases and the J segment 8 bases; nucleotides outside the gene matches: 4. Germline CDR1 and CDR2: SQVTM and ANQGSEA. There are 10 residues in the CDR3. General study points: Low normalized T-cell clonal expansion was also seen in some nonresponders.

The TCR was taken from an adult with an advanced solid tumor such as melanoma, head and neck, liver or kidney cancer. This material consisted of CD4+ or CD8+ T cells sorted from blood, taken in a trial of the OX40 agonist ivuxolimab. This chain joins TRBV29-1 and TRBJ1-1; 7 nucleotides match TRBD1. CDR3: CSGGTEEAFF. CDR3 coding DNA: TGCAGCGGGGGGACAGAGGAAGCTTTCTTT.